Given below is one T cell receptor beta chain in context. In its sample, this clone was seen a few times. Its antigen is currently not known. One base away there is no much larger clone; base qualities are not given. Each donor gave one peripheral blood draw, approximately 100 mL on average, collected into heparinised tubes. Naive, central memory, regulatory and stem cell-like memory CD4+ T cells were sorted on a BD FACSAria II using a panel including CD45RO, CCR7, CD25, CD127, CD95 and CD27. All sorted populations exceeded 95% purity. PBMCs were isolated right away by Lymphoprep density gradient centrifugation and were stained directly, without culture. To minimize batch effects, samples were stained and sorted in pairs, one healthy donor with one patient per experiment. This sample was included in a study of beta chain features in type 1 diabetes listed by TCRdb under 2018. In terms of the full investigation: Mean age, gender distribution, total cell number and subset yield did not differ between patients and healthy donors. A total of about 99,000,000 sorted cells were examined across all samples, and RNA yield correlated strongly with the number of cells per subset. The study compared the TCRB repertoires of sorted circulating CD4+ T cell subsets in recently diagnosed type 1 diabetes patients with those in matched healthy donors. Regulatory and stem cell-like memory subsets were isolated from only 8 patients and roughly 8 healthy donors, whereas naive and central memory subsets came from all 30 or so donors. The study at large found these results: Because cDNA rather than genomic DNA was sequenced, highly expressing activated cells could have been over-represented, although no difference in activation and CD3 levels was found between groups. HLA sub-analyses involved small numbers of individuals, so any influence of HLA type on TCRB rearrangement remained unresolved. The naive, central memory and regulatory TCRB repertoires appeared to resemble one another more closely among patients than among healthy donors. PCR might favor shorter templates, but patient and control samples were amplified and corrected together, so any skew would affect both groups equally. A moderate but significant shortening of TCRB CDR3 length was observed in type 1 diabetes patients in all four CD4+ subsets. Fewer insertions and more nucleotide deletions at VDJ recombination sites were observed in patients with type 1 diabetes, implying thymic rearrangement abnormalities.

The CDR3 runs 13 residues from the cysteine to the phenylalanine. The DNA shown is the 39-base CDR3, in frame from base 1. V loses 4 bases of germline sequence and J loses 4 bases, and the interval between the two ends is 10 bases. CDR1 and CDR2, looked up from the germline V gene, are SQVTM and ANQGSEA. All of the isolated RNA was reverse transcribed with the High Capacity cDNA Reverse Transcription Kit, so expressed TCRB transcripts were sequenced. Naive, central memory and regulatory T cell samples underwent deep immunoSEQ sequencing, averaging roughly 3.5 million total reads per sample. Sorted cells were lysed in RLT buffer and RNA was extracted with DNase-treated RNeasy Micro or Mini kits, depending on cell number. Each cell subset was processed on its own to prevent cross-contamination, while patient and healthy donor samples were processed together. The immunoSEQ multiplex PCR was used to amplify TCRB sequences from cDNA, generating 87-bp fragments that spanned the CDR3 region. Sequencing of the amplicons was performed on the Illumina HiSeq platform. In the authors' own workflow: Synthetic template baselines were used to correct PCR bias computationally, reads within Hamming distance 2 were collapsed, and singletons that could not be merged were discarded. Reads were aligned against IMGT to assign V, D and J genes, CDR3 length and insertions or deletions at six rearrangement sites. Clonotype counts were normalized to sorted cell number within each subset before computing true diversity and Gini coefficients with the tcR R package. Repertoire sharing was quantified using the overlap coefficient calculated on TCRB nucleotide sequences. Out-of-frame TCRB sequences from naive cells were analyzed as a proxy for the pre-selection repertoire. TCRdb took over this immuneACCESS table, retaining in-frame rearrangements with V and J assigned. Such tables are incomplete; in checked studies, under half of the missing clones stem from an unresolved V gene, and the remainder is unexplained. The V and J calls and clone size come from that table; D and trimming were worked out from the DNA. The sample table lists about 340,000 clones, 13% of them with a count of one. The top ten hold roughly 0.015% of the sample.

The receptor was isolated from a young woman with type 1 diabetes. The rearranged chain carries TRBV29-1 and TRBJ2-2; TRBD2 might be the D gene, on 5 matching bases. Sequencing was carried out using naive CD4+ T cells from blood. The cell subset or site label for this specimen denotes: true naive CD4+ T cells. The DNA sequence is given as TGCAGCGTTGGCGAGGGTTTCACCGGGGAGCTGTTTTTT. It codes for CSVGEGFTGELFF.